Listed here is a single T cell receptor beta chain. Antigen specificity is unknown. This sample is drawn from a study of CD8 T cells in ankylosing spondylitis. General study findings and limits: Disease-associated clones were reportedly significantly overrepresented in matched ankylosing spondylitis synovial fluid. Ankylosing spondylitis blood appeared to be characterized by a TCR beta motif of under ten highly homologous variants.

V lost 5 bases and J lost 3, with 11 bases in between. The CDR3 loop spans 14 amino acids. TCRdb processed the 5' RACE reads anew with MiXCR; each CDR3 protein has one entry. The sample holds 300,000 to 400,000 distinct CDR3 sequences, roughly 14% seen once. V usage is TRBV12-3 or TRBV12-4 and J usage is TRBJ2-1, with a possible D match to TRBD2 (5 bases). This receptor was taken from a male donor with ankylosing spondylitis or in good health (not recorded which). Sequencing used blood, either unsorted or a sorted T cell fraction (not recorded which). The CDR3: CASSNLRGYNEQFF. The CDR3 DNA reads as TGTGCCAGCAGTAACCTCCGGGGCTACAATGAGCAGTTCTTC.